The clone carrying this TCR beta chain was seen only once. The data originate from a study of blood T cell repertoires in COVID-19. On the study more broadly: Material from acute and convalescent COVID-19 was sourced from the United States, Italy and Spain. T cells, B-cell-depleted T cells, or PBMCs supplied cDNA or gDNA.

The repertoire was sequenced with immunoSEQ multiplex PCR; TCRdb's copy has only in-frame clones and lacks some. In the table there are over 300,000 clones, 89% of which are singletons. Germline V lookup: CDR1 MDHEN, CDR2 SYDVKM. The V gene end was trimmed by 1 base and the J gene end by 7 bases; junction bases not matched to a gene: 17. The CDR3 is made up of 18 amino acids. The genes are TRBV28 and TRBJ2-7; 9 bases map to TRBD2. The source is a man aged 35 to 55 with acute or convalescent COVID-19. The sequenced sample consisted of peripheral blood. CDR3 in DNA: TGTGCCAGCAGTTTATCTCGGAGGGGAAATAGCGGGAGTTCTGAGCAGTACTTC. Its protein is CASSLSRRGNSGSSEQYF.